Listed here are 16 T cell receptor beta chains from one sample, sequenced in a study of Ad26.COV2.S vaccination and SARS-CoV-2 variants. Treatment specified: approximately 18 received Ad26.COV2.S at low or high dose, single or two shots; roughly five received placebo; per-sample allocation not given. Each sample was drawn 63 days after the first injection (of vaccine or placebo). Clones were read by immunoSEQ multiplex PCR, and TCRdb kept only the in-frame ones, dropping some. This table holds some 340,000 clones, about 86% found once. Sample: peripheral blood, taken in a trial of Ad26.COV2.S vaccine versus placebo. The receptor set was obtained from a person aged 18-60 years who received the Ad26.COV2.S COVID-19 vaccine or a placebo.

This clone was detected a few times. The chain employs TRBV19 and TRBJ1-6, with no clear D. Per the germline V gene, CDR1 is LNHDA and CDR2 is SQIVND (reference sequence). V was trimmed by 1 base and J by 7 bases, leaving 11 bases between them. This CDR3 spans 15 amino acids. DNA for the CDR3: TGTGCCAGTAGTATAGTCTGGGGAACGAATTCACCCCTCCACTTT. The encoded protein is CASSIVWGTNSPLHF.

The J gene is TRBJ1-2, the V gene TRBV28, with D perhaps matching TRBD1 (6 bases). The germline CDR1 and CDR2 sequences are MDHEN and SYDVKM. V lost 0 bases and J lost 6, with 14 bases in between. The CDR3 spans 15 residues. The CDR3: CASSLWSGGHNGYTF. The CDR3 nucleotides are TGTGCCAGCAGTTTATGGAGCGGGGGCCACAATGGCTACACCTTC.

This rearrangement joins TRBV7-2 to TRBJ1-5; 7 nucleotides line up with TRBD1. Trimming took 1 base from V and 2 from J; bases not matched to a gene: 11. Looked up from germline, CDR1 is SGHTA and CDR2 is FQGNSA. CDR3 length: 18 residues. Written as DNA, the CDR3 is TGTGCCAGCAGCTTAGTGCAGGGGGTGAGAGGCGGCAATCAGCCCCAGCATTTT. This gives the protein CASSLVQGVRGGNQPQHF.

The chain is built from TRBV18 and TRBJ2-3; unclear D gene. The CDR3 sequence is 13 residues long. With 2 bases removed from V and 6 bases from J, the gap between germline ends came to 9 bases. The germline CDR1 and CDR2 sequences are KGHSH and LQKENI. DNA for the CDR3: TGTGCCAGCTCACCAGAGCTTAGGGATACGCAGTATTTT. Protein: CASSPELRDTQYF. The full variable domain, rest sourced from reference TRBV18 and TRBJ2-3, is NAGVMQNPRHLVRRRGQEARLRCSPMKGHSHVYWYRQLPEEGLKFMVYLQKENIIDESGMPKERFSAEFPKEGPSILRIQQVVRGDSAAYFCASSPELRDTQYFGPGTRLTVL.

The rearrangement links TRBV27 to TRBJ1-3; the D gene is possibly TRBD1 (5 bases). The V end lost 5 bases, the J end lost 3 bases, and 23 bases lay between the germline ends. The CDR3 contains 18 residues. CDR1 is MNHEY and CDR2 is SMNVEV in the germline V gene (reference sequence). The CDR3 is CASSPRMGGTLLGNTIYF. The CDR3 DNA is TGTGCCAGCAGTCCACGGATGGGGGGGACGCTGCTTGGAAACACCATATATTTT.

The J gene is TRBJ2-1, the V gene TRBV3-1 (or the pseudogene TRBV3-2); D is perhaps TRBD2 (7 bases). Trimming shortened V by 2 bases and J by 7 bases, and 15 bases separated the two germline ends. Germline loops: CDR1 LGHDT, CDR2 YNNKEL (reference sequence). The CDR3 runs to 15 residues. CDR3 protein: CASSQTGGRVNEQFF. The DNA of the CDR3 is TGTGCCAGCAGCCAAACGGGGGGCAGGGTAAATGAGCAGTTCTTC.

The gene calls are TRBV5-1 and TRBJ2-5, with 8 bases fitting TRBD1. The germline V gene encodes CDR1 SGHRS and CDR2 YFSETQ. The CDR3 has 16 amino acids. J gave up 0 bases and V 0 bases, and 4 bases lay outside the gene matches. The DNA of the CDR3 is TGCGCCAGCAGCTTGGTGGGACAGGAGTACCAAGAGACCCAGTACTTC. Amino acid sequence: CASSLVGQEYQETQYF.

This clone was recorded only once. V usage is TRBV5-1 and J usage is TRBJ2-7; no clear D. Germline-derived CDR1 and CDR2 are SGHRS and YFSETQ. V dropped 3 bases and J dropped 6 bases, with 19 bases sitting between them. The CDR3 contains 15 residues. The CDR3 sequence is CASSSGLGWMGEQYF. CDR3 nucleotide sequence: TGCGCCAGCAGCTCGGGCTTAGGATGGATGGGCGAGCAGTACTTC.

Worth noting for this clone: Other DNA sequences in this specimen translate into the identical CDR3. V is TRBV19 and J is TRBJ2-1, with no clear D. Trimming removed 1 base at V and 3 bases at J, with 4 bases between. CDR3 length equals 13 residues. CDR1 is LNHDA, CDR2 SQIVND, per germline (reference sequence). The CDR3 loop is CASSIGSYNEQFF. The CDR3 DNA follows: TGTGCCAGTAGTATAGGGAGCTACAATGAGCAGTTCTTC.

This clone was detected only a few times. The rearrangement joins TRBV5-1 to TRBJ2-3; D might be TRBD1 or TRBD2, each matching 5 bases. With 0 bases removed from V and 1 base from J, the gap between germline ends came to 18 bases. This CDR3 region has 18 residues. CDR1 is SGHRS and CDR2 is YFSETQ in the germline V gene. As DNA, the CDR3 is TGCGCCAGCAGCTTGGGTCCGGGGCGCTGGCCTGGCACAGATACGCAGTATTTT. This sequence encodes CASSLGPGRWPGTDTQYF.

The V call is TRBV3-1 (or the pseudogene TRBV3-2), the J call TRBJ2-3; 9 bases line up with TRBD1. V lost 3 bases, J lost 4 bases, and 8 bases stayed unmatched. This CDR3 is 16 amino acids long. Germline CDR1 reads LGHDT; CDR2 reads YNNKEL (reference sequence). The CDR3 DNA reads TGTGCCAGCAGCCATTCGAACAGGGGGCGGGCAGATACGCAGTATTTT. This encodes CASSHSNRGRADTQYF.

The chain recombines TRBV19 with TRBJ1-5, with 9 bases that match TRBD1. Trimming at V came to 6 bases and at J to 3 bases, leaving 9 bases not matched to a gene. In germline, CDR1 is LNHDA, CDR2 SQIVND (reference sequence). This CDR3 has 16 residues. CDR3 sequence reads: CASRTGTGWDNQPQHF. The CDR3 DNA sequence: TGTGCCAGTAGAACCGGGACAGGGTGGGACAATCAGCCCCAGCATTTT.

The CDR3 loop reads CASGSQTGTEAFF. CDR3 coding DNA: TGTGCTAGTGGTTCCCAGACCGGCACTGAAGCTTTCTTT. The V and J genes are TRBV12-5 and TRBJ1-1, with no clear D. The CDR3 extends over 13 amino acids. V lost 4 bases and J 4 bases, leaving 10 bases between the germline ends. CDR1 is LGHNT and CDR2 is FRNRAP in the germline V gene.

The chain is built from TRBV30 and TRBJ2-2; no clear D. V lost 0 bases and J lost 2, with 1 base in between. The CDR3 has 12 amino acids. Germline assignment: CDR1 GTSNPN and CDR2 SVGIG (reference sequence). Here the CDR3 reads CAWSVNTGELFF. In DNA, the CDR3 is TGTGCCTGGAGTGTTAACACCGGGGAGCTGTTTTTT.

The chain employs TRBV29-1 and TRBJ2-3, with unresolved D. Germline assignment: CDR1 SQVTM and CDR2 ANQGSEA. The CDR3 is made up of 14 amino acids. The V gene lost 4 bases and the J gene lost 0 bases, with 11 bases spanning the gap. The CDR3 protein is CSVGHRLSTDTQYF. The CDR3 bases are TGCAGCGTTGGACACCGACTCAGCACAGATACGCAGTATTTT.

This clone appeared a few times. This rearrangement joins TRBV28 to TRBJ1-6, with D maybe TRBD1 (6 bases). V shed 5 bases and J shed 10 bases, with 15 bases lying between them. The CDR3 is 14 residues long. Per the germline V gene, CDR1 is MDHEN and CDR2 is SYDVKM. CDR3 DNA sequence: TGTGCCAGCAGTATACAGGGCAGTCAATCACCCCTCCACTTT. This gives the protein CASSIQGSQSPLHF.